These 25 T cell receptor beta chains were sequenced from one sample in a study of blood T cell repertoires in COVID-19. Sequencing used immunoSEQ multiplex PCR; TCRdb keeps in-frame clones, though not all of them. The data contain some 80,000 clones, 75% to 85% of them singletons. Sequenced material: peripheral blood. The receptors were sampled from a man aged 55 to 70 with COVID-19, enrolled during active disease.

This clone was counted once. The V gene is TRBV18, the J gene TRBJ1-5, with 7 bases aligning to TRBD1. The trim removed 3 bases at V and 5 bases at J, leaving 4 bases unmatched. The CDR3 sequence is 14 residues long. Looked up from germline, CDR1 is KGHSH and CDR2 is LQKENI. CDR3 region: CASSPTGPDQPQHF. The DNA of the CDR3 is TGTGCCAGCTCACCGACAGGGCCCGATCAGCCCCAGCATTTT. The whole variable domain, filled in from reference TRBV18 and TRBJ1-5, reads NAGVMQNPRHLVRRRGQEARLRCSPMKGHSHVYWYRQLPEEGLKFMVYLQKENIIDESGMPKERFSAEFPKEGPSILRIQQVVRGDSAAYFCASSPTGPDQPQHFGDGTRLSIL.

The J gene is TRBJ1-6, the V gene TRBV27; the D gene is possibly TRBD1 (6 bases). The CDR3 extends over 14 amino acids. V lost 9 bases to trimming and J lost 7 bases, with 16 bases between them. Germline CDR1 is MNHEY and CDR2 is SMNVEV (reference sequence). This chain's CDR3 is CASSYRDTNSPLHF. Here the CDR3 DNA reads TGTGCCAGTTCGTACCGGGACACGAATTCACCCCTCCACTTT.

This rearrangement joins TRBV7-3 to TRBJ2-3, with TRBD2 matching over 7 bases. With V trimmed by 3 bases and J by 2 bases, 2 bases remained unmatched. Germline values: CDR1 SGHTA, CDR2 FQGTGA. The CDR3 runs to 14 residues. CDR3 protein: CASSFSGPTDTQYF. DNA of the CDR3: TGTGCCAGCAGCTTTAGCGGGCCCACAGATACGCAGTATTTT.

This clone appeared a few times. This chain connects TRBV5-5 to TRBJ1-3; unclear D gene. V was clipped by 0 bases and J by 3 bases, with 10 bases between them. CDR3 length: 15 amino acids. Looked up from germline, CDR1 is SGHKS and CDR2 is YYEKEE (reference sequence). The CDR3 DNA follows: TGTGCCAGCAGCTTGGGGCCAGGTAATGGAAACACCATATATTTT. It is translated as CASSLGPGNGNTIYF. Supplemented by reference TRBV5-5 and TRBJ1-3, the full variable domain reads DAGVTQSPTHLIKTRGQQVTLRCSPISGHKSVSWYQQVLGQGPQFIFQYYEKEERGRGNFPDRFSARQFPNYSSELNVNALLLGDSALYLCASSLGPGNGNTIYFGEGSWLTVV.

This clone was seen once. The rearrangement joins TRBV30 to TRBJ1-3; 7 nucleotides agree with TRBD1. CDR1 and CDR2 from the germline V gene are GTSNPN and SVGIG (reference sequence). V lost 2 bases and J lost 2; bases outside the gene matches: 3. The CDR3 runs 14 residues. The CDR3 is CAWSLGTAGNTIYF. The DNA for the CDR3 is TGTGCCTGGAGTCTGGGGACAGCTGGAAACACCATATATTTT.

The V call is TRBV20-1, the J call TRBJ1-2, with D tentatively TRBD1 (6 bases). V shed 3 bases and J shed 8 bases, with 7 bases lying between them. This CDR3 is 10 amino acids long. Germline V CDR1 and CDR2: DFQATT, SNEGSKA (reference sequence). The CDR3 DNA sequence: TGCAGTGCTAGCGGACAGGGCTACACCTTC. It yields the protein CSASGQGYTF.

A single count supports this clone. The chain employs TRBV14 and TRBJ2-3; D possibly corresponds to TRBD2 (7 bases). Germline CDR1 and CDR2: SGHDN and FVKESK. Trimming stripped 2 bases from V and 0 bases from J, with 18 bases between. The CDR3 sequence is 18 residues long. CDR3 protein: CASSQKVGGGLSTDTQYF. In DNA, the CDR3 is TGTGCCAGCAGCCAAAAGGTCGGCGGGGGCCTTAGCACAGATACGCAGTATTTT.

The V and J genes are TRBV7-2 and TRBJ2-5; D might be TRBD1 (6 bases). This CDR3 contains 15 residues. The germline V gene encodes CDR1 SGHTA and CDR2 FQGNSA. Deletions cut 5 bases from V and 2 bases from J, with 15 bases between. CDR3 sequence reads: CASSASGHLQETQYF. CDR3 bases: TGTGCCAGCAGCGCCTCGGGACACCTACAAGAGACCCAGTACTTC.

A few counts support this clone. The rearrangement joins TRBV10-3 to TRBJ1-2; maybe TRBD1 (5 bases). Trimming pared 10 bases from V and 2 bases from J, leaving 17 bases between. The germline V gene has CDR1 ENHRY and CDR2 SYGVKD. The CDR3 length is 14 residues. The CDR3 DNA sequence: TGTGCCACCTCGGGACTGCCTGGGAACTATGGCTACACCTTC. Translating it yields CATSGLPGNYGYTF.

V gene TRBV18 combines with J gene TRBJ2-7, with TRBD1 as a possible D gene (6 bases). CDR1 and CDR2 from the germline V gene are KGHSH and LQKENI. CDR3 size: 16 residues. Trimming cost V 3 bases and J 1 base, with 16 bases left between them. CDR3 in DNA: TGTGCCAGCTCACCCCAAGGACAGCCAACTTCCTACGAGCAGTACTTC. It translates to CASSPQGQPTSYEQYF.

The genes are TRBV12-3 or TRBV12-4 and TRBJ1-2; 7 bases agree with TRBD1. Trimming took 3 bases from V and 7 from J; bases not matched to a gene: 5. CDR3 length equals 13 residues. CDR3 coding DNA: TGTGCCAGCAGTTTTACAGGGGCGGCTGGCTACACCTTC. Encoded protein: CASSFTGAAGYTF.

The J gene is TRBJ2-5, the V gene TRBV9; possibly TRBD1 for D (5 bases). The CDR3 is made up of 14 amino acids. Trimming removed 2 bases at V and 3 bases at J, with 11 bases between. The germline V gene has CDR1 SGDLS and CDR2 YYNGEE. This CDR3 reads CASSVQGWKETQYF. For the CDR3, the DNA is TGTGCCAGCAGCGTTCAGGGCTGGAAAGAGACCCAGTACTTC. The variable domain in full, completed from reference TRBV9 and TRBJ2-5, reads DSGVTQTPKHLITATGQRVTLRCSPRSGDLSVYWYQQSLDQGLQFLIQYYNGEERAKGNILERFSAQQFPDLHSELNLSSLELGDSALYFCASSVQGWKETQYFGPGTRLLVL.

This chain connects TRBV3-1 (or the pseudogene TRBV3-2) to TRBJ1-4; 8 nucleotides match TRBD1. V trimming: 1 base; J trimming: 7 bases; junction bases outside the gene matches: 11. The CDR3 contains 17 residues. Germline V CDR1 and CDR2: LGHDT, YNNKEL (reference sequence). CDR3 bases: TGTGCCAGCAGCCAAGGGGGCAGGGGGCGCGGAGGTGAAAAACTGTTTTTT. Amino acid sequence: CASSQGGRGRGGEKLFF.

This chain connects TRBV2 to TRBJ2-3, with 12 bases matching TRBD1. The germline CDR1 and CDR2 sequences are SNHLY and FYNNEI. The CDR3 runs 15 residues. Trimming removed 5 bases from V and 6 bases from J; junction bases left unmatched: 6. CDR3 nucleotide sequence: TGTGCCAGCAGTCCGGGACAGGGGGCTTTTGATACGCAGTATTTT. The encoded protein is CASSPGQGAFDTQYF.

V and J are TRBV13 and TRBJ2-7; TRBD1 might be the D (6 bases). The germline gives CDR1 PRHDT, CDR2 FYEKMQ (reference sequence). The V and J ends lost 5 bases and 6 bases respectively, with 14 bases between them. CDR3 length equals 13 residues. In DNA, the CDR3 is TGTGCCAGCAGCGGCAGGGGATTGACCGAGCAGTACTTC. Its protein is CASSGRGLTEQYF.

The J gene is TRBJ2-5, the V gene TRBV7-2, with 15 positions matching TRBD2. Unmatched junction bases numbered 0, after V lost 5 bases and J lost 5 bases. The germline V gene encodes CDR1 SGHTA and CDR2 FQGNSA. The CDR3 is 14 amino acids. The CDR3 sequence is CASSGLAGGETQYF. The CDR3, as DNA: TGTGCCAGCAGCGGACTAGCGGGAGGGGAGACCCAGTACTTC.

CDR3 loop: CASSRPGQGDEQYF. In DNA form, the CDR3 reads TGTGCCAGCAGCCGGCCGGGACAGGGCGACGAGCAGTACTTC. This rearrangement joins TRBV5-6 to TRBJ2-7; the match to TRBD1 covers 9 bases. The CDR3 totals 14 residues. V lost 4 bases to trimming and J lost 5 bases; unmatched junction nucleotides: 7. CDR1 is SGHDT, CDR2 YYEEEE, per germline.

The genes are TRBV7-9 and TRBJ1-6, with D perhaps matching TRBD1 (6 bases). Germline loops: CDR1 SEHNR, CDR2 FQNEAQ (reference sequence). V shed 1 base and J shed 6 bases, with 19 bases lying between them. The CDR3 contains 18 residues. The CDR3 protein is CASSLGSTGPEINSPLHF. The CDR3 bases are TGTGCCAGCAGCTTAGGAAGTACAGGGCCCGAGATTAATTCACCCCTCCACTTT.

This clone was seen a handful of times. The rearrangement links TRBV7-9 to TRBJ2-2; 8 nucleotides agree with TRBD2. Germline trimming cut 5 bases from V and 5 bases from J; bases unmatched to any gene: 7. The CDR3 is 15 residues long. The germline V gene has CDR1 SEHNR and CDR2 FQNEAQ (reference sequence). The CDR3 sequence is CASSPGTRGTGELFF. The CDR3 DNA reads TGTGCCAGCAGCCCGGGGACTAGAGGGACCGGGGAGCTGTTTTTT. Together with reference TRBV7-9 and TRBJ2-2, the CDR3 gives the full variable domain: DTGVSQNPRHKITKRGQNVTFRCDPISEHNRLYWYRQTLGQGPEFLTYFQNEAQLEKSRLLSDRFSAERPKGSFSTLEIQRTEQGDSAMYLCASSPGTRGTGELFFGEGSRLTVL.

The chain has TRBV5-1 and TRBJ2-6, with 9 bases aligning to TRBD1. The junction had 5 bases not matched to a gene; V was cut back by 4 bases and J by 0 bases. Germline V gene data show CDR1 as SGHRS and CDR2 as YFSETQ. This CDR3 has 17 residues. CDR3 in amino acids: CASSLWTGASGANVLTF. CDR3 in DNA: TGCGCCAGCAGCCTCTGGACAGGGGCCTCTGGGGCCAACGTCCTGACTTTC. Combining the CDR3 with reference TRBV5-1 and TRBJ2-6 gives the whole variable domain KAGVTQTPRYLIKTRGQQVTLSCSPISGHRSVSWYQQTPGQGLQFLFEYFSETQRNKGNFPGRFSGRQFSNSRSEMNVSTLELGDSALYLCASSLWTGASGANVLTFGAGSRLTVL.

The V call is TRBV5-1, the J call TRBJ1-2; 10 bases align to TRBD1. Trimming cost V 1 base and J 4 bases; bases outside gene matches: 16. CDR1 and CDR2 (germline): SGHRS, YFSETQ. The CDR3 is 19 amino acids. The CDR3 is CASSLSRPGTGAAGYGYTF. CDR3 DNA: TGCGCCAGCAGCTTGAGCCGGCCCGGGACAGGGGCCGCAGGCTATGGCTACACCTTC.

This chain connects TRBV4-2 to TRBJ1-2; D is undetermined. V was pared by 3 bases and J by 3 bases, with 14 bases between. Germline V CDR1 and CDR2: LGHNA, YNFKEQ. This CDR3 has 15 amino acids. The CDR3 region is CASSQSTTKDYGYTF. The CDR3 nucleotides read TGTGCCAGCAGCCAGAGTACGACAAAGGACTATGGCTACACCTTC.

The rearrangement links TRBV29-1 to TRBJ2-3; 11 bases are a match to TRBD2. V lost 6 bases and J lost 6; bases outside the gene matches: 14. CDR3 length equals 16 residues. Germline-derived CDR1 and CDR2 are SQVTM and ANQGSEA. The CDR3 nucleotides are TGCAGCGTAGGGCGGGGACTAGCGGCCGCGGGCGATACGCAGTATTTT. As protein: CSVGRGLAAAGDTQYF.

This chain links TRBV5-1 with TRBJ1-2; perhaps TRBD1 as D (6 bases). The CDR3 consists of 13 residues. Germline V gives CDR1 SGHRS, CDR2 YFSETQ. V gave up 1 base and J gave up 7 bases, with 11 bases separating them. DNA of the CDR3: TGCGCCAGCAGCTTGAACAGGGAGGGTGGCTACACCTTC. It yields the protein CASSLNREGGYTF.

The J gene is TRBJ1-2, the V gene TRBV5-4; no firm D call. Between the trimmed V and J ends, which lost 4 bases and 4 bases, there was a span of 17 bases. This CDR3 has 15 residues. From germline, CDR1 is SGHNT and CDR2 YYREEE (reference sequence). As DNA, the CDR3 is TGTGCCAGCAGCCCCGATTCCGGGGAGACCTATGGCTACACCTTC. Translation: CASSPDSGETYGYTF.